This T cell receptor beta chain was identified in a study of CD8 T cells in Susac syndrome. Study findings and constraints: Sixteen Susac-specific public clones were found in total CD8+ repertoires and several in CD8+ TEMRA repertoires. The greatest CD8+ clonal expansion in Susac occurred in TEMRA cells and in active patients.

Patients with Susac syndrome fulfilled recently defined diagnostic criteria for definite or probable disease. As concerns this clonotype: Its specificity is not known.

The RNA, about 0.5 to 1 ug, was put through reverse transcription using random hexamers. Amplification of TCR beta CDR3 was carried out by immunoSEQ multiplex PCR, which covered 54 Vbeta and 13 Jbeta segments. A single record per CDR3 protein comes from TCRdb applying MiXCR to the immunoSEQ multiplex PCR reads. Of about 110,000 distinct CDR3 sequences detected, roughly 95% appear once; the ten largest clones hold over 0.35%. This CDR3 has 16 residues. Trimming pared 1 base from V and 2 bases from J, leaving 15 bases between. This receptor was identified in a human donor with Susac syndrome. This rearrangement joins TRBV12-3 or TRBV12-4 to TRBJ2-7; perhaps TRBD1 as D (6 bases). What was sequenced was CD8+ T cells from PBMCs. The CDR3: CASSLVPPGQAYEQYF. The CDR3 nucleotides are TGTGCCAGCAGTTTAGTCCCTCCGGGACAAGCCTACGAGCAGTACTTC.